This passage covers 7 T cell receptor beta chains from one sample sequenced in a study of T-cell reconstitution after alpha-beta-depleted transplantation in children. Unique molecular identifiers were incorporated into the prepared TCRbeta library. TCRdb analysed the PCR reads with MiXCR anew, one entry per CDR3 protein. This table has 490,000 or so distinct CDR3 sequences, 12% appearing once. The source was PBMCs from the stem cell graft donor, collected from the stem cell graft. The receptor set was obtained from a human donor who donated a stem cell graft to a child with combined immunodeficiency.

The V and J genes are TRBV6-2 or TRBV6-3 and TRBJ2-1; D unclear. The ends were cut back, 0 bases at V and 9 bases at J, with 12 bases in the middle. The CDR3 extends over 14 amino acids. Germline CDR1 MNHEY, CDR2 SVGEGT. In nucleotides, the CDR3 is TGTGCCAGCAGTTACTCTCCGAACCTAGGTGAGCAGTTCTTC. Translation gives CASSYSPNLGEQFF.

The gene calls are TRBV12-3 or TRBV12-4 and TRBJ1-1; D unresolved. CDR3 length equals 14 residues. V gave up 3 bases and J gave up 2 bases, with 10 bases separating them. The CDR3 spells CASSLLQRNTEAFF. CDR3 coding DNA: TGTGCCAGCAGTTTGCTGCAACGTAACACTGAAGCTTTCTTT.

On this clonotype itself: This may be a read error, as it is one base from a much larger clone. Because the CDR3 is missing its conserved closing phenylalanine or tryptophan, this is likely a read error. The rearrangement links TRBV12-3 or TRBV12-4 to TRBJ2-1; D is uncertain. Trimming cost V 2 bases and J 5 bases, with 13 bases left between them. This CDR3 is 15 amino acids long. The CDR3 bases are TGTGCCAGCAGTTTATCTGGGTTCGGAAACAATGAGCAGTTCTGC. It specifies CASSLSGFGNNEQFC.

This clonotype turned up a few times. This sequence joins TRBV29-1 and TRBJ2-5, with 7 bases aligning to TRBD2. J lost 2 bases, V lost 0 bases, and 3 bases had no gene match. Germline loops: CDR1 SQVTM, CDR2 ANQGSEA. The CDR3 is 14 amino acids. CDR3 bases: TGCAGCGTTGAAGATTGGGGGGGACAAGAGACCCAGTACTTC. Amino acids: CSVEDWGGQETQYF.

V usage is TRBV5-1 and J usage is TRBJ2-3; 13 bases map to TRBD2. Trimming at V came to 2 bases and at J to 2 bases, leaving 5 bases not matched to a gene. This CDR3 contains 17 residues. Germline CDR1 reads SGHRS; CDR2 reads YFSETQ. Written as DNA, the CDR3 is TGCGCCAGCAGCTTACTAGCGGGAGGGAGTTTCACAGATACGCAGTATTTT. Its translation is CASSLLAGGSFTDTQYF.

The rearrangement links TRBV14 to TRBJ1-4, with D hard to call. Germline CDR1 SGHDN, CDR2 FVKESK. The CDR3 sequence is 14 residues long. V was shortened by 2 bases and J by 2 bases, with 6 bases between the two germline ends. The CDR3 loop reads CASSQWQTNEKLFF. CDR3 nucleotides: TGTGCCAGCAGCCAATGGCAGACTAATGAAAAACTGTTTTTT.

This clonotype was recorded many times. The chain carries TRBV29-1 and TRBJ2-1; D unclear. Trimming removed 4 bases from V and 9 bases from J, with 7 bases in between. CDR3 size: 10 residues. The germline CDR1 and CDR2 sequences are SQVTM and ANQGSEA. The CDR3 here is CSVADSEQFF. CDR3 nucleotides: TGCAGCGTTGCCGATAGTGAGCAGTTCTTC.